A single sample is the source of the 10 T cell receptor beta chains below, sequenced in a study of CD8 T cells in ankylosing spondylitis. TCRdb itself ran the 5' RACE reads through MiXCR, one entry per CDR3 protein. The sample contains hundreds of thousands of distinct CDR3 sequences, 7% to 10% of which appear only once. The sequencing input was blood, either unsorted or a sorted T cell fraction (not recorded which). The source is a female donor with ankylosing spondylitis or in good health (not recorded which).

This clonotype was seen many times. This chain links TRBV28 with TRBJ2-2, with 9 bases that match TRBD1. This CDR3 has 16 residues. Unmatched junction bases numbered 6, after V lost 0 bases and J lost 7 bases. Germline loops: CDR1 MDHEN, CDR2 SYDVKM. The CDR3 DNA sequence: TGTGCCAGCAGTTTATGGAAACAGGGGGCCGTCGGGGAGCTGTTTTTT. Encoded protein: CASSLWKQGAVGELFF.

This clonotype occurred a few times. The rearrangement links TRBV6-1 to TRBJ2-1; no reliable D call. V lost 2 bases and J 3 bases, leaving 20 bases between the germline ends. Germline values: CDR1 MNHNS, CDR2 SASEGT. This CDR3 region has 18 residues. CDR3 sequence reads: CASSEIPHKLSIYNEQFF. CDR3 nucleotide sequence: TGTGCCAGCAGTGAAATCCCCCATAAGCTTTCGATCTACAATGAGCAGTTCTTC.

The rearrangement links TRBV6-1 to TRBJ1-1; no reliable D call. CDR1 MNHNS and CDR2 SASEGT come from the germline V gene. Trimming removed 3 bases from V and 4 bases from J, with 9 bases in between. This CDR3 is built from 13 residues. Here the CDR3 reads CASSEVLSTEAFF. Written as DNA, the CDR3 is TGTGCCAGCAGTGAGGTATTGAGCACTGAAGCTTTCTTT.

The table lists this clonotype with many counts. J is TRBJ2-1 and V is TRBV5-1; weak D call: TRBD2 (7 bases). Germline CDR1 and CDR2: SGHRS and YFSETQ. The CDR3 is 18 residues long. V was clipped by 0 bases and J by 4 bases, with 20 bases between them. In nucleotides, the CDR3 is TGCGCCAGCAGCTTGGCCGTAATCGTAGGGGGGGTATACAATGAGCAGTTCTTC. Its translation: CASSLAVIVGGVYNEQFF. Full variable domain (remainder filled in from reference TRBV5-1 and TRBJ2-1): KAGVTQTPRYLIKTRGQQVTLSCSPISGHRSVSWYQQTPGQGLQFLFEYFSETQRNKGNFPGRFSGRQFSNSRSEMNVSTLELGDSALYLCASSLAVIVGGVYNEQFFGPGTRLTVL.

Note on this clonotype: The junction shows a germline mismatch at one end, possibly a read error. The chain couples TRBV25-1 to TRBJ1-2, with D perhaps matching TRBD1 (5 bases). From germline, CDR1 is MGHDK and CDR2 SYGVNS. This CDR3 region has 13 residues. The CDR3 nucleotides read TGTGCCAGCAGTTTTAGGACGGCGGGGGATCTTTCCTTC. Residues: CASSFRTAGDLSF.

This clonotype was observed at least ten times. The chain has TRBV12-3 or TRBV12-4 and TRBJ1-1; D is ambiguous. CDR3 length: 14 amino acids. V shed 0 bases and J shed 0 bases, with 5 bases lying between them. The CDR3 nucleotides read TGTGCCAGCAGTTTAGCCCGGGTGAACACTGAAGCTTTCTTT. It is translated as CASSLARVNTEAFF.

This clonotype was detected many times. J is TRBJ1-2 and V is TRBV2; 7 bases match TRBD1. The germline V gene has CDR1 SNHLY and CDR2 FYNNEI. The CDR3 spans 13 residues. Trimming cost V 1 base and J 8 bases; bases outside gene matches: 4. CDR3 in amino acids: CASSEGQGYGYTF. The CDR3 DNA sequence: TGTGCCAGCAGTGAAGGACAGGGTTACGGCTACACCTTC.

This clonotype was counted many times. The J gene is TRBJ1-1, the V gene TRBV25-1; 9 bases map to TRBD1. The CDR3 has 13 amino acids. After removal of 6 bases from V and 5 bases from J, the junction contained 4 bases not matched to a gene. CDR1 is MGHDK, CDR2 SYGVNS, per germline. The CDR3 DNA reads TGTGCCAGCAGGAGACAGGGGGAAACTGAAGCTTTCTTT. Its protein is CASRRQGETEAFF.

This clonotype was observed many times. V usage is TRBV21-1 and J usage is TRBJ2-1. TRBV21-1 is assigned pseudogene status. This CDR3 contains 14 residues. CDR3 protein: CASSKRTPYNEQFF. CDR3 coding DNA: TGTGCCAGCAGCAAAAGAACCCCCTACAATGAGCAGTTCTTC.

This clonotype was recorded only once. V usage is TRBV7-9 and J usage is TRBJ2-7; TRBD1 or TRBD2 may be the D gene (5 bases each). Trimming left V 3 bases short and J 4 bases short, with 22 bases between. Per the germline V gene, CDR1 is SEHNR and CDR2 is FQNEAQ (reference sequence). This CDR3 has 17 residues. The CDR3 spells CASSLGTGTSERYEQYF. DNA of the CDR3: TGTGCCAGCAGCTTGGGAACCGGGACCTCCGAACGGTACGAGCAGTACTTC.